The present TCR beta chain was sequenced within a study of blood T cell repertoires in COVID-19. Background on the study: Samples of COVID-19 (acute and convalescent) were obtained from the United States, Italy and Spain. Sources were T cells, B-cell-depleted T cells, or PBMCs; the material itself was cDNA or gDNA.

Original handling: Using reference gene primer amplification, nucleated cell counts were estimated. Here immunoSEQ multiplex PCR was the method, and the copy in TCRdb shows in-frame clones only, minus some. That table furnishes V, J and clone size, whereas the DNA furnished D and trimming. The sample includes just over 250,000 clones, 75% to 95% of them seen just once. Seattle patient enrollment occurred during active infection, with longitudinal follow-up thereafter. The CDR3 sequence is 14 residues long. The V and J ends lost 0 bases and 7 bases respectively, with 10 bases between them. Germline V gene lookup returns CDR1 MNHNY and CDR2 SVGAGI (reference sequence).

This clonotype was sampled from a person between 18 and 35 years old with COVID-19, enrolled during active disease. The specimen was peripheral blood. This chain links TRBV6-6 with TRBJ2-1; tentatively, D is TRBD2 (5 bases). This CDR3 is CASSYSPERNEQFF. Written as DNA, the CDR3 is TGTGCCAGCAGTTACTCGCCTGAGCGGAATGAGCAGTTCTTC.